These 3 T cell receptor beta chains were all obtained from the same sample, sequenced in a study of T cells in Graves' hyperthyroidism and ophthalmopathy. TCR beta CDR3 region amplification was performed from RNA transcripts. The HTBI set primed first-round TCR CDR3 RT-PCR. TCRdb used MiXCR to reprocess the multiplex PCR reads, holding one entry per CDR3 protein. The data show 500,000 to 600,000 distinct CDR3 sequences, with approximately 15% seen just once and under 20% held by the top ten. Sequencing was carried out using blood. These receptors came from a woman younger than 30 with Graves' hyperthyroidism.

This clonotype was counted many times. V usage is TRBV2 and J usage is TRBJ1-1; D not resolved. Germline values: CDR1 SNHLY, CDR2 FYNNEI. The CDR3 runs to 13 residues. V gave up 6 bases and J gave up 0 bases, with 8 bases separating them. The CDR3 spells CASRVGMNTEAFF. The DNA for the CDR3 is TGTGCCAGCAGAGTTGGGATGAACACTGAAGCTTTCTTT.

The rearrangement joins TRBV7-9 to TRBJ2-5; D may be TRBD2 (5 bases). Deletions cut 3 bases from V and 1 base from J, with 12 bases between. CDR1 is SEHNR and CDR2 is FQNEAQ in the germline V gene (reference sequence). The CDR3 has 15 amino acids. CDR3 in DNA: TGTGCCAGCAGCTTCGGCGCGGGTACCCAAGAGACCCAGTACTTC. This encodes CASSFGAGTQETQYF.

This sequence joins TRBV12-3 or TRBV12-4 and TRBJ2-5; D is ambiguous. V was pared by 6 bases and J by 0 bases, with 8 bases between. CDR3 length: 13 residues. CDR3 region: CASRPRHQETQYF. CDR3 bases: TGTGCCAGCAGGCCTAGACACCAAGAGACCCAGTACTTC.